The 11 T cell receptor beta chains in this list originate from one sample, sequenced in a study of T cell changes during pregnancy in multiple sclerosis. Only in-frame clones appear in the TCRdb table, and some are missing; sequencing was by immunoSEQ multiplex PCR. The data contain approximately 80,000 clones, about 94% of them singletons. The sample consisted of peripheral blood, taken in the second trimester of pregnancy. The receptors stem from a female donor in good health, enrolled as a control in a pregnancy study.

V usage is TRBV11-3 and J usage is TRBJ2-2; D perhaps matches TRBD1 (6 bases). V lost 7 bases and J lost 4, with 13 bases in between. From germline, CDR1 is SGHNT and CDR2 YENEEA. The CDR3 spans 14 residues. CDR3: CASTSGVGTGELFF. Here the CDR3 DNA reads TGTGCCAGCACGTCAGGGGTGGGCACCGGGGAGCTGTTTTTT.

CDR3 residues: CATAGLAGTRYQFF. In DNA form, the CDR3 reads TGTGCCACGGCGGGACTAGCGGGGACCCGTTACCAGTTCTTC. The chain uses TRBV15 and TRBJ2-1; 13 bases align to TRBD2. The CDR3 sequence is 14 residues long. Trimming took 9 bases from V and 13 from J; bases not matched to a gene: 12. The germline CDR1 and CDR2 sequences are LNHNV and YYDKDF (reference sequence).

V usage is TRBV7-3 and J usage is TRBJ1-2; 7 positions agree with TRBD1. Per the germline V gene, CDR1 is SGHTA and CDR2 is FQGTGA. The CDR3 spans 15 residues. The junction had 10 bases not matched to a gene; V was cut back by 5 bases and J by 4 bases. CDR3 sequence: CASSPSTGVLYGYTF. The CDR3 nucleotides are TGTGCCAGCAGCCCTTCCACAGGGGTTCTCTATGGCTACACCTTC.

The CDR3: CASSQDVAGATGANVLTF. The CDR3 bases are TGCGCCAGCAGCCAAGATGTGGCAGGGGCTACTGGGGCCAACGTCCTGACTTTC. The V and J genes are TRBV4-3 and TRBJ2-6, with a tentative D call TRBD1 (6 bases). Trimming removed 0 bases from V and 2 bases from J, with 14 bases in between. In germline, CDR1 is LGHNA, CDR2 YSLEER. The CDR3 loop spans 18 amino acids.

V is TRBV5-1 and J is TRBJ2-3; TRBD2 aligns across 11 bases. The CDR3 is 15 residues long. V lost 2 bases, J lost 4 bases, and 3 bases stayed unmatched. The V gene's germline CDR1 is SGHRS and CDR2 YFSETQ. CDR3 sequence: CASSFTSGGADTQYF. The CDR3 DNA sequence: TGCGCCAGCAGCTTTACTAGCGGGGGAGCAGATACGCAGTATTTT.

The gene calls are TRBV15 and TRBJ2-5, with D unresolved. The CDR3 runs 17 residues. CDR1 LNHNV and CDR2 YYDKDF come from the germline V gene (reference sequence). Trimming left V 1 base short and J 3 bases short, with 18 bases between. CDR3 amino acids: CATSRAPGRVIEETQYF. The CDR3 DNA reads TGTGCCACCAGCAGAGCCCCTGGGCGCGTTATTGAAGAGACCCAGTACTTC.

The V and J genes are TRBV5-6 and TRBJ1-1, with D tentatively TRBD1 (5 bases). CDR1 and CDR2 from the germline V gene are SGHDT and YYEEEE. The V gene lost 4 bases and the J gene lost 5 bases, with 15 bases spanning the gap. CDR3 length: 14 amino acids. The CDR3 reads CASSPGTQETEAFF. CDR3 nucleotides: TGTGCCAGCAGCCCGGGGACTCAAGAAACTGAAGCTTTCTTT.

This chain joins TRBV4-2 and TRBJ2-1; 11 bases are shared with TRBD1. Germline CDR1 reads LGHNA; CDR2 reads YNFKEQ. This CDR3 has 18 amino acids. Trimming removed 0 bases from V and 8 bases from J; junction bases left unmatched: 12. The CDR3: CASSQDLMRTGGLYEQFF. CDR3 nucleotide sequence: TGTGCCAGCAGCCAAGATTTAATGCGGACAGGGGGCTTGTATGAGCAGTTCTTC.

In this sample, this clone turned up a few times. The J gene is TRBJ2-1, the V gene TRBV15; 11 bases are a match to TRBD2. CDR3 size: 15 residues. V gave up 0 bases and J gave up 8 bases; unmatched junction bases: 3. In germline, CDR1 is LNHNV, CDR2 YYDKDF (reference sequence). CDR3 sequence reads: CATSRDSGGADEQFF. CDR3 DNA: TGTGCCACCAGCAGAGATAGCGGGGGGGCCGATGAGCAGTTCTTC.

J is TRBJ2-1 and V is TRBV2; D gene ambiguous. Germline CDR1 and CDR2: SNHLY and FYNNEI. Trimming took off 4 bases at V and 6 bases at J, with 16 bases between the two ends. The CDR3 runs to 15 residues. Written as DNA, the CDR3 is TGTGCCAGCAGTGTTCGTAGGCAGGCCATCAATGAGCAGTTCTTC. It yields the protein CASSVRRQAINEQFF.

The CDR3 bases are TGTGCCAGCAGCTTAGCGGGACAGGGAGGCATTCAGTACTTC. Its translation: CASSLAGQGGIQYF. The chain employs TRBV7-2 and TRBJ2-4; TRBD1 agrees at 9 bases. This CDR3 spans 14 amino acids. With V trimmed by 0 bases and J by 9 bases, 3 bases remained unmatched. CDR1 and CDR2 from the germline V gene are SGHTA and FQGNSA. The whole variable domain, filled in from reference TRBV7-2 and TRBJ2-4, reads GAGVSQSPSNKVTEKGKDVELRCDPISGHTALYWYRQSLGQGLEFLIYFQGNSAPDKSGLPSDRFSAERTGGSVSTLTIQRTQQEDSAVYLCASSLAGQGGIQYFGAGTRLSVL.